These 16 T cell receptor beta chains were sequenced from one sample in a study of cytomegalovirus exposure and HLA in healthy donors. In the PCR, 60 Vbeta and 13 Jbeta primers were used. Generated by immunoSEQ multiplex PCR, the TCRdb table keeps only in-frame clones and is missing some. This table has about 94,000 clones, more than 65% appearing once. The sequencing sample was made of PBMCs. These receptors all come from a human donor in good health.

The genes are TRBV5-1 and TRBJ2-1; TRBD2 aligns across 9 bases. Germline values: CDR1 SGHRS, CDR2 YFSETQ. The CDR3 is 15 residues long. Trimming removed 2 bases from V and 10 bases from J; junction bases left unmatched: 10. The CDR3 here is CASSFNSGGRGEQFF. CDR3 nucleotide sequence: TGCGCCAGCAGCTTTAATAGCGGGGGCCGGGGGGAGCAGTTCTTC.

This chain joins TRBV9 and TRBJ2-3, with 9 positions matching TRBD1. The CDR3 runs 16 residues. The J segment lost 4 bases and the V segment lost 1 base, leaving 7 bases of the junction unmatched. Per the germline V gene, CDR1 is SGDLS and CDR2 is YYNGEE. The DNA of the CDR3 is TGTGCCAGCAGCGTAATTGACAGGGGGGGTCCAGATACGCAGTATTTT. Translated: CASSVIDRGGPDTQYF. The full variable domain, its missing parts supplied by reference TRBV9 and TRBJ2-3, is DSGVTQTPKHLITATGQRVTLRCSPRSGDLSVYWYQQSLDQGLQFLIQYYNGEERAKGNILERFSAQQFPDLHSELNLSSLELGDSALYFCASSVIDRGGPDTQYFGPGTRLTVL.

The V and J genes are TRBV18 and TRBJ2-1, with 7 bases lining up with TRBD2. The CDR3 loop spans 15 amino acids. After removal of 6 bases from V and 1 base from J, the junction contained 6 bases not matched to a gene. Looked up from germline, CDR1 is KGHSH and CDR2 is LQKENI. The chain's CDR3 is CASSPSSGSYNEQFF. CDR3 nucleotide sequence: TGTGCCAGCTCGCCTTCTAGCGGTTCCTACAATGAGCAGTTCTTC.

The V and J genes are TRBV27 and TRBJ2-3; 8 bases map to TRBD2. The germline V gene has CDR1 MNHEY and CDR2 SMNVEV (reference sequence). The CDR3 spans 17 residues. V trimming: 5 bases; J trimming: 4 bases; junction bases outside the gene matches: 14. The CDR3 here is CASSLRVGGGRADTQYF. CDR3 in DNA: TGTGCCAGCAGTCTCAGGGTGGGCGGGGGGCGGGCAGATACGCAGTATTTT.

The chain employs TRBV7-2 and TRBJ2-7; unclear D gene. CDR1 and CDR2 (germline): SGHTA, FQGNSA. V was trimmed by 4 bases and J by 6 bases, leaving 16 bases between them. This CDR3 has 14 residues. The CDR3 DNA reads TGTGCCAGCAGCTCAAGATCTTTCCCCAGCGAGCAGTACTTC. This gives the protein CASSSRSFPSEQYF.

This sequence joins TRBV11-2 and TRBJ2-1, with 10 bases aligning to TRBD2. Germline V gives CDR1 SGHAT, CDR2 FQNNGV. This CDR3 is 15 amino acids long. V gave up 5 bases and J gave up 9 bases; unmatched junction bases: 10. DNA for the CDR3: TGTGCCAGCAGCACAACTAGCGGGGTTCCTACTGAGCAGTTCTTC. Translation gives CASSTTSGVPTEQFF.

This rearrangement joins TRBV19 to TRBJ2-1; 11 bases are shared with TRBD2. The CDR3 runs 16 residues. Unmatched junction bases numbered 9, after V lost 5 bases and J lost 6 bases. CDR1 LNHDA and CDR2 SQIVND come from the germline V gene (reference sequence). Here the CDR3 reads CASSVSTGTSGNEQFF. CDR3 DNA sequence: TGTGCCAGTAGTGTTTCAACCGGGACTAGCGGCAATGAGCAGTTCTTC.

This sequence joins TRBV7-9 and TRBJ2-1, with 11 positions matching TRBD2. The CDR3 covers 17 residues. CDR1 and CDR2 from the germline V gene are SEHNR and FQNEAQ (reference sequence). V lost 3 bases and J lost 0; bases outside the gene matches: 4. Here the CDR3 reads CASSFPTSGSSYNEQFF. The CDR3 coding sequence is TGTGCCAGCAGCTTCCCAACTAGCGGGAGCTCCTACAATGAGCAGTTCTTC.

Here the CDR3 DNA reads TGTGCCAGCAGTTCCCCGACAAGCAATCAGCCCCAGCATTTT. This codes for CASSSPTSNQPQHF. The chain uses TRBV6-5 and TRBJ1-5, with unresolved D. V lost 4 bases to trimming and J lost 1 base, with 8 bases between them. The germline gives CDR1 MNHEY, CDR2 SVGAGI. The CDR3 loop spans 14 amino acids.

The V gene is TRBV7-9, the J gene TRBJ2-7; D gene uncertain. Deletions cut 1 base from V and 6 bases from J, with 13 bases between. Germline CDR1 SEHNR, CDR2 FQNEAQ (reference sequence). This CDR3 has 14 amino acids. DNA of the CDR3: TGTGCCAGCAGCTTAGGCGGCCTTAAAGGCGAGCAGTACTTC. Amino acid sequence: CASSLGGLKGEQYF.

This chain uses TRBV7-2 with TRBJ2-7; D is ambiguous. Germline V gives CDR1 SGHTA, CDR2 FQGNSA. With 6 bases removed from V and 3 bases from J, the gap between germline ends came to 21 bases. The CDR3 spans 16 residues. The CDR3 nucleotides are TGTGCCAGCAGTCGCATGGGCGCCCCCCAAGACTACGAGCAGTACTTC. This encodes CASSRMGAPQDYEQYF. Variable domain in full (rest from reference TRBV7-2 and TRBJ2-7): GAGVSQSPSNKVTEKGKDVELRCDPISGHTALYWYRQSLGQGLEFLIYFQGNSAPDKSGLPSDRFSAERTGGSVSTLTIQRTQQEDSAVYLCASSRMGAPQDYEQYFGPGTRLTVT.

Here the CDR3 DNA reads TGTGCCAGCAGCAGACAGGGCCCTCCCTACGAGCAGTACTTC. Translation gives CASSRQGPPYEQYF. The rearrangement joins TRBV7-9 to TRBJ2-7; TRBD1 agrees at 7 bases. Germline CDR1 and CDR2: SEHNR and FQNEAQ (reference sequence). Losses at the gene ends were 5 bases for V and 2 bases for J; bases not matched to a gene: 6. The CDR3 covers 14 residues.

The CDR3 DNA is TGTGCCAGCAGCTTAGTTTTAGCGGGGGGGCCGAATGAGCAGTTCTTC. Its protein product is CASSLVLAGGPNEQFF. V usage is TRBV7-9 and J usage is TRBJ2-1; 11 nucleotides agree with TRBD2. Germline lookup yields CDR1 SEHNR and CDR2 FQNEAQ (reference sequence). With V trimmed by 1 base and J by 7 bases, 6 bases remained unmatched. The CDR3 has 16 residues.

This clone is a singleton in its sample. The chain combines TRBV7-2 with TRBJ2-3; TRBD2 aligns across 10 bases. The junction had 5 bases not matched to a gene; V was cut back by 5 bases and J by 3 bases. From germline, CDR1 is SGHTA and CDR2 FQGNSA. This CDR3 is 15 amino acids long. The CDR3 loop reads CASSIPSGSTDTQYF. The CDR3 DNA reads TGTGCCAGCAGCATCCCTAGCGGGAGTACAGATACGCAGTATTTT.

The chain is built from TRBV18 and TRBJ2-2; TRBD1 agrees at 10 bases. V trimming: 3 bases; J trimming: 7 bases; junction bases outside the gene matches: 2. Germline lookup yields CDR1 KGHSH and CDR2 LQKENI. There are 14 residues in the CDR3. The CDR3 sequence: CASSPDRGVGELFF. As DNA, the CDR3 is TGTGCCAGCTCACCGGACAGGGGGGTCGGGGAGCTGTTTTTT.

The chain employs TRBV15 and TRBJ2-3; D is perhaps TRBD1 (5 bases). CDR3 length equals 14 residues. The V and J ends lost 2 bases and 1 base respectively, with 7 bases between them. CDR1 is LNHNV and CDR2 is YYDKDF in the germline V gene (reference sequence). CDR3 DNA: TGTGCCACCAGCAGATTGACAGGCACAGATACGCAGTATTTT. Amino acids: CATSRLTGTDTQYF. Drawing the rest from reference TRBV15 and TRBJ2-3, the complete variable domain is DAMVIQNPRYQVTQFGKPVTLSCSQTLNHNVMYWYQQKSSQAPKLLFHYYDKDFNNEADTPDNFQSRRPNTSFCFLDIRSPGLGDTAMYLCATSRLTGTDTQYFGPGTRLTVL.